This T cell receptor beta chain was identified during a study of control samples from healthy donors and cancer patients. Trimming removed 5 bases at V and 7 bases at J, with 20 bases between. CDR1 is SGHTA, CDR2 FQGTGA, per germline. The CDR3 spans 16 residues. Using immunoSEQ multiplex PCR, the repertoire was profiled, and TCRdb retains in-frame clones only, with some absent. The table lists about 170,000 clones, roughly 89% of them singletons, with 12% in the top ten. This receptor was identified in a man aged 30 to 39 in good health. J is TRBJ2-2 and V is TRBV7-3; D perhaps matches TRBD1 (5 bases). The sequencing sample was made of blood. CDR3 loop: CASSPAGPGFHGELFF. The CDR3 DNA sequence: TGTGCCAGCAGCCCGGCCGGGCCAGGGTTCCACGGGGAGCTGTTTTTT.